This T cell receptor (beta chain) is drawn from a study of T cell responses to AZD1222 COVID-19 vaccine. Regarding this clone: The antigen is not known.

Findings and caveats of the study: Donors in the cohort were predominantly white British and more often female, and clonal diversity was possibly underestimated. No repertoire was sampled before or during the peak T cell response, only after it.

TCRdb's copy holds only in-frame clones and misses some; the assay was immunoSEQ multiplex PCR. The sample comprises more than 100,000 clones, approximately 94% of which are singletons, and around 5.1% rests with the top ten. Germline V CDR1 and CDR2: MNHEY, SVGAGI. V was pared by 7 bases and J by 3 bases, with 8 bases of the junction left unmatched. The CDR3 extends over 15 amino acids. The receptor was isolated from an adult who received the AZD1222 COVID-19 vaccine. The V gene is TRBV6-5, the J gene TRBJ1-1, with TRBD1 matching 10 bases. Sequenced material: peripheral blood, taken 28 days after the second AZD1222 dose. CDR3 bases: TGTGCCAGCACAGGACAGGGGGAAGACGACACTGAAGCTTTCTTT. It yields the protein CASTGQGEDDTEAFF.